These 15 T cell receptor beta chains share one sample of origin, sequenced in a study of OX40 agonist ivuxolimab in advanced cancers. Generated by immunoSEQ multiplex PCR, the TCRdb table keeps only in-frame clones and is missing some. This table has around 76,000 clones, approximately 85% appearing once. The source was CD4+ or CD8+ T cells sorted from blood, collected in a trial of the OX40 agonist ivuxolimab. The receptors shown here come from an adult with an advanced solid tumor such as melanoma, head and neck, liver or kidney cancer.

The chain employs TRBV5-1 and TRBJ2-3, with D possibly matching TRBD2 (6 bases). Trimming pared 8 bases from V and 5 bases from J, leaving 18 bases between. CDR3 size: 14 residues. Germline V gene sequence: CDR1 SGHRS, CDR2 YFSETQ. The CDR3 nucleotides are TGCGCCAGTTACCTCGGGACTCAGGGAGATACGCAGTATTTT. This codes for CASYLGTQGDTQYF.

V and J are TRBV5-4 and TRBJ2-3, with TRBD2 matching over 12 bases. Germline V lookup: CDR1 SGHNT, CDR2 YYREEE (reference sequence). Trimming cost V 3 bases and J 5 bases; bases outside gene matches: 4. The CDR3 has 15 amino acids. CDR3: CASSSTLAGGDTQYF. The CDR3 DNA is TGTGCCAGCAGCTCTACACTAGCGGGGGGAGATACGCAGTATTTT.

The V gene is TRBV6-1, the J gene TRBJ1-1, with 7 nucleotides matching TRBD1. In germline, CDR1 is MNHNS, CDR2 SASEGT. Germline trimming cut 6 bases from V and 8 bases from J; bases unmatched to any gene: 9. The CDR3 loop spans 13 amino acids. Here the CDR3 reads CASRSRQGTEAFF. In DNA, the CDR3 is TGTGCCAGCAGATCCCGACAGGGTACCGAAGCTTTCTTT.

V is TRBV30 and J is TRBJ1-5; 7 bases line up with TRBD1. The V segment lost 1 base and the J segment 9 bases; nucleotides outside the gene matches: 6. The CDR3 runs to 13 residues. In germline, CDR1 is GTSNPN, CDR2 SVGIG (reference sequence). As DNA, the CDR3 is TGTGCCTGGAGTGGAGGGGGCCGGCCGCCCCAGCATTTT. Translating it yields CAWSGGGRPPQHF.

This chain uses TRBV19 with TRBJ1-1; a weak D match, TRBD1 (6 bases). With 0 bases removed from V and 2 bases from J, the gap between germline ends came to 10 bases. Germline V CDR1 and CDR2: LNHDA, SQIVND (reference sequence). The CDR3 spans 15 residues. CDR3 residues: CASSIEAGANTEAFF. The CDR3 coding sequence is TGTGCCAGTAGTATAGAGGCGGGGGCAAACACTGAAGCTTTCTTT.

V gene TRBV7-6 combines with J gene TRBJ2-5, with TRBD2 as a possible D gene (5 bases). Per the germline V gene, CDR1 is SGHVS and CDR2 is FNYEAQ. Trimming removed 5 bases at V and 1 base at J, with 8 bases between. The CDR3 consists of 13 residues. This chain's CDR3 is CASSPGVQETQYF. The DNA of the CDR3 is TGTGCCAGCAGCCCCGGGGTCCAAGAGACCCAGTACTTC.

The V call is TRBV7-2, the J call TRBJ1-2, with D hard to call. Germline V gene data show CDR1 as SGHTA and CDR2 as FQGNSA. The CDR3 has 13 residues. V was shortened by 5 bases and J by 8 bases, with 15 bases between the two germline ends. CDR3 sequence reads: CASSPSAEIGYTF. CDR3 coding DNA: TGTGCCAGCAGCCCCTCGGCGGAGATCGGCTACACCTTC.

This clone was counted between two and nine times. The CDR3 reads CASSLVAGSGYTF. The CDR3 DNA sequence: TGTGCCAGCAGCTTAGTAGCAGGTTCTGGCTACACCTTC. The rearrangement links TRBV7-6 to TRBJ1-2; D remains unclear. Trimming left V 1 base short and J 7 bases short, with 10 bases between. Per the germline V gene, CDR1 is SGHVS and CDR2 is FNYEAQ. The CDR3 extends over 13 amino acids.

J is TRBJ2-3 and V is TRBV7-9, with 12 bases fitting TRBD2. Germline lookup yields CDR1 SEHNR and CDR2 FQNEAQ (reference sequence). The CDR3 runs to 16 residues. With 4 bases clipped from V and 6 bases from J, the junction kept 8 bases outside the gene matches. The DNA of the CDR3 is TGTGCCAGCAGCTCCGACCTAGCGGGGGGGCCGGATACGCAGTATTTT. This gives the protein CASSSDLAGGPDTQYF.

The V call is TRBV11-2, the J call TRBJ2-1, with D possibly matching TRBD1 (6 bases). CDR1 and CDR2 from the germline V gene are SGHAT and FQNNGV. The CDR3 covers 15 residues. V lost 3 bases and J lost 5, with 14 bases in between. The CDR3: CASSFGQGPNNEQFF. In DNA form, the CDR3 reads TGTGCCAGCAGCTTTGGCCAGGGGCCCAACAATGAGCAGTTCTTC.

V is TRBV7-2 and J is TRBJ1-3; the D is unclear. This CDR3 region has 15 residues. Germline values: CDR1 SGHTA, CDR2 FQGNSA. V shed 6 bases and J shed 4 bases, with 16 bases lying between them. As DNA, the CDR3 is TGTGCCAGCAGGGAAGGTCCCCGAGGGGGAAACACCATATATTTT. The encoded protein is CASREGPRGGNTIYF.

The rearrangement links TRBV19 to TRBJ1-1; the D is unclear. V gave up 7 bases and J gave up 4 bases, with 16 bases separating them. CDR3 length equals 14 residues. The germline V gene has CDR1 LNHDA and CDR2 SQIVND (reference sequence). The chain's CDR3 is CASTSWTGSTEAFF. The CDR3 DNA follows: TGTGCCAGTACCTCGTGGACGGGAAGCACTGAAGCTTTCTTT.

The rearrangement joins TRBV6-1 to TRBJ2-7; D remains ambiguous. This CDR3 contains 15 residues. V lost 3 bases and J 4 bases, leaving 16 bases between the germline ends. The germline V gene has CDR1 MNHNS and CDR2 SASEGT. The CDR3, as DNA: TGTGCCAGCAGTGATCCCGGCATTGCAAAGTACGAGCAGTACTTC. Translation gives CASSDPGIAKYEQYF.

The chain combines TRBV5-4 with TRBJ2-5; D is ambiguous. Germline loops: CDR1 SGHNT, CDR2 YYREEE (reference sequence). The CDR3 length is 12 residues. The V gene lost 4 bases and the J gene lost 3 bases, with 7 bases spanning the gap. CDR3 sequence (DNA): TGTGCCAGCAGCATGGAGAAAGAGACCCAGTACTTC. The encoded protein is CASSMEKETQYF.

This chain links TRBV7-9 with TRBJ2-7, with a weak D call TRBD1 (6 bases). CDR3 length equals 15 residues. Trimming pared 4 bases from V and 2 bases from J, leaving 15 bases between. Germline values: CDR1 SEHNR, CDR2 FQNEAQ (reference sequence). The CDR3: CASSSLTGTAYEQYF. For the CDR3, the DNA is TGTGCCAGCAGCTCTCTAACAGGGACGGCCTACGAGCAGTACTTC.